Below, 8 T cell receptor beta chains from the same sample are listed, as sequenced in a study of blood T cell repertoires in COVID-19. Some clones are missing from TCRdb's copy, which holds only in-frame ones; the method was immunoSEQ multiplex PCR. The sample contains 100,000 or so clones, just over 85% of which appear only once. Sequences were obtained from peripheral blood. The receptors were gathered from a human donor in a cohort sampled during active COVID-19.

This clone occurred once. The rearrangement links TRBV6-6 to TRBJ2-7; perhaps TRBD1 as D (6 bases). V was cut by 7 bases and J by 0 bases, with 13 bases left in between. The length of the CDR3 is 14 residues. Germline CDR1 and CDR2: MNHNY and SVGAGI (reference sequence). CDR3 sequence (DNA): TGTGCCAGCACCGAAAAGGGGGTCTCCTACGAGCAGTACTTC. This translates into CASTEKGVSYEQYF.

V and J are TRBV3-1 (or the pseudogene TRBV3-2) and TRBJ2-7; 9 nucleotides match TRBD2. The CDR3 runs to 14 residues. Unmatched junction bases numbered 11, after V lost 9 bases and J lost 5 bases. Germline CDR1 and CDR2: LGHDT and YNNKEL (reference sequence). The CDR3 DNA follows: TGTGCCAGTCAGCCGGGACTAGCAGCCCACGAGCAGTACTTC. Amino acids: CASQPGLAAHEQYF.

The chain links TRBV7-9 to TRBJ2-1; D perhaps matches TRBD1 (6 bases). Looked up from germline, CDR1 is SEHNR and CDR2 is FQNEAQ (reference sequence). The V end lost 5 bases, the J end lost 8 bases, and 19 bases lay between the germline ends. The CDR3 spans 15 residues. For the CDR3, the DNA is TGTGCCAGCAGCCCGACAGGAAGAGAGGCCGATGAGCAGTTCTTC. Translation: CASSPTGREADEQFF.

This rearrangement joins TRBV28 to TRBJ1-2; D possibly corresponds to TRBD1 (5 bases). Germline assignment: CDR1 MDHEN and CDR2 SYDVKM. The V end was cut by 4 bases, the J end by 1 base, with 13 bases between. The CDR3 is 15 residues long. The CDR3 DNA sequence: TGTGCCAGCAGTTCCTCACAGGTTTTTAACTATGGCTACACCTTC. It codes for CASSSSQVFNYGYTF.

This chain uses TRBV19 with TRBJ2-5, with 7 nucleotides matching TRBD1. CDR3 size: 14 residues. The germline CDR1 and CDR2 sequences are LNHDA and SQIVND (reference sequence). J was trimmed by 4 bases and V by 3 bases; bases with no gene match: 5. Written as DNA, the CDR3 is TGTGCCAGTAGTATTTTTGGACAGGTAGAGACCCAGTACTTC. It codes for CASSIFGQVETQYF.

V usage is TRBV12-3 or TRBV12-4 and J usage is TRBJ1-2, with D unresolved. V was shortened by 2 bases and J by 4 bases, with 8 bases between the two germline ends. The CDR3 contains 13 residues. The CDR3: CASSLTAGYGYTF. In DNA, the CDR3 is TGTGCCAGCAGTTTAACGGCGGGCTATGGCTACACCTTC.

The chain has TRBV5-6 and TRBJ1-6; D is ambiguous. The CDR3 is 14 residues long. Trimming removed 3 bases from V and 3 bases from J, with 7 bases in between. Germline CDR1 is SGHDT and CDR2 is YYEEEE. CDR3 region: CASSSSLYNSPLHF. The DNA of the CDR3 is TGTGCCAGCAGCTCGTCCCTCTATAATTCACCCCTCCACTTT.

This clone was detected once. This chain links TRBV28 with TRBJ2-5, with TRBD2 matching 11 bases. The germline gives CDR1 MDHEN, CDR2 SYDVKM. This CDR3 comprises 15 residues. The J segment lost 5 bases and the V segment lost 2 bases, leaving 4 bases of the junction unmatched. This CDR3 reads CASSLVASGRETQYF. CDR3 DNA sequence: TGTGCCAGCAGTTTAGTGGCTAGCGGGAGGGAGACCCAGTACTTC.